This T cell receptor beta chain was documented in a study of blood T cell repertoires in COVID-19. Across the study: The study drew acute and convalescent COVID-19 samples from the United States, Italy and Spain. In each case, the material was cDNA or gDNA derived from T cells, B-cell-depleted T cells, or PBMCs.

Per the study methods: Reference gene primer amplification gave nucleated cell count estimates. Sequenced by immunoSEQ multiplex PCR; TCRdb stores in-frame clones only, minus some. V and J calls and clone size are copied from that table; D and trimming were computed from the DNA. The data contain about 220,000 clones, approximately 85% of them singletons. This CDR3 comprises 21 residues. Germline loops: CDR1 MNHEY, CDR2 SVGEGT. Trimming removed 0 bases from V and 3 bases from J; junction bases left unmatched: 16. Seattle's enrolled individuals joined amid active infection and were then monitored longitudinally.

The material sequenced was peripheral blood. V usage is TRBV6-2 or TRBV6-3 and J usage is TRBJ2-7, with TRBD2 identical over 14 bases. This TCR came from a woman aged 70-85 years with COVID-19, enrolled during active disease. The CDR3 loop reads CASSYSGTSGRLLHYGYEQYF. CDR3 nucleotides: TGTGCCAGCAGTTACTCTGGGACTAGCGGGAGACTCCTCCACTATGGCTACGAGCAGTACTTC.